Given below is one T cell receptor beta chain in context. In the original workflow: Amplified reference gene primers provided the basis for estimating nucleated cell counts. Using immunoSEQ multiplex PCR, the repertoire was profiled, and TCRdb retains in-frame clones only, with some absent. V and J calls and clone size are as listed in that table; D and trimming were resolved from the DNA. The sample lists some 87,000 clones; about 76% were seen once. These data are taken from a study of blood T cell repertoires in COVID-19. Study in general: Specimens from acute and convalescent COVID-19 originated in the United States, Italy and Spain. PBMCs, B-cell-depleted T cells, or T cells provided the cDNA or gDNA that made up the material.

Germline CDR1 is GTSNPN and CDR2 is SVGIG (reference sequence). The CDR3 has 21 amino acids. The J segment lost 0 bases and the V segment lost 1 base, leaving 19 bases of the junction unmatched. The rearrangement links TRBV30 to TRBJ2-4; 9 bases map to TRBD2. The source of this sequence is a woman of 80 years or more with active or convalescent COVID-19. Material for sequencing was peripheral blood. DNA for the CDR3: TGTGCCTGGAGTGGATCACCGTGGAGCGGGGGGCCCGGTTTAGCCAAAAACATTCAGTACTTC. It codes for CAWSGSPWSGGPGLAKNIQYF.